Reported below is one T cell receptor beta chain. This sample's treatment: randomized to nivolumab then ipilimumab (arm A) or the reverse (arm B). No patient had prior DNA-damaging chemotherapy. PBMC sorting kept live CD3+CD8+ cells without CD19 or CD56. This record belongs to a study of sequential checkpoint blockade in melanoma. Study background: Randomization was 1:1 between first-line nivolumab→ipilimumab and ipilimumab→nivolumab.

TCRdb's table, derived via immunoSEQ multiplex PCR, lists solely in-frame clones and lacks some. The data show tens of thousands of clones, roughly 85% seen once. With 6 bases removed from V and 7 bases from J, the gap between germline ends came to 13 bases. The CDR3 consists of 13 residues. Germline assignment: CDR1 SEHNR and CDR2 FQNEAQ (reference sequence). The input for sequencing was CD8+ T cells sorted from blood (inferred from file names), taken from a patient given nivolumab and ipilimumab in sequence. The TCR comes from a human donor with melanoma. This chain connects TRBV7-9 to TRBJ2-1; the D gene is possibly TRBD1 (5 bases). CDR3 loop: CASRQVGVNEQFF. The CDR3 DNA follows: TGTGCCAGCAGACAGGTTGGGGTAAATGAGCAGTTCTTC.